These T cell receptor beta chains were read from a single sample in a study of OX40 agonist ivuxolimab in advanced cancers. Profiled with immunoSEQ multiplex PCR; TCRdb holds only in-frame clones, not every one. The sample has 60,000 to 75,000 clones, approximately 78% seen once; the top ten hold 1.1%. The material was CD4+ or CD8+ T cells sorted from blood, obtained in a trial of the OX40 agonist ivuxolimab. The source of these receptors is an adult with an advanced solid tumor such as melanoma, head and neck, liver or kidney cancer. Both conserved end residues are part of each CDR3. A D gene is named only where the DNA matches it firmly. The size field is filled for only some rows; it gives once, few, many or a size class.

d_gene,abundance,v_gene,j_gene,CDR3nt,CDR3aa
TRBD2,-,TRBV2,TRBJ2-7,TGTGCCAGCAGTGTGGCGGGGGCCTACGAGCAGTACTTC,CASSVAGAYEQYF
-,once,TRBV7-2,TRBJ2-5,TGTGCCAGCAGATTGGGACCTGCTATGGAGACCCAGTACTTC,CASRLGPAMETQYF
TRBD1,-,TRBV19,TRBJ1-2,TGTGCCAGTAGTCCCCGGGACAGGGGTGGCTACACCTTC,CASSPRDRGGYTF
-,-,TRBV27,TRBJ1-4,TGTGCCAGCAGTTTAGCCGGACATGGTGAAAAACTGTTTTTT,CASSLAGHGEKLFF
TRBD1,-,TRBV2,TRBJ1-2,TGTGCCAGCACGGGGGTCCCCGGACAGGGAAAGGATGGCTACACCTTC,CASTGVPGQGKDGYTF
-,few,TRBV7-2,TRBJ2-7,TGTGCCAGCAGCTTGGGTGGGGGGGCCTCTTGGTACGAGCAGTACTTC,CASSLGGGASWYEQYF
-,few,TRBV19,TRBJ2-5,TGTGCCAGTAGTGCCAAGTTGGGGAGATTCCAGACCCAGTACTTC,CASSAKLGRFQTQYF
-,-,TRBV4-2,TRBJ1-5,TGTGCCAGCAGCCAAGAAGGACAACCCAATCAGCCCCAGCATTTT,CASSQEGQPNQPQHF
-,-,TRBV11-3,TRBJ1-1,TGTGCCAGCAGCGAAAACTTGAACACTGAAGCTTTCTTT,CASSENLNTEAFF
-,-,TRBV2,TRBJ1-3,TGTGCCAGCAGTGCAAGCTCTGGAAACACCATATATTTT,CASSASSGNTIYF
-,-,TRBV6-5,TRBJ2-3,TGTGCCAGCAGCCCCACCGGGTTAAATACGCAGTATTTT,CASSPTGLNTQYF
-,-,TRBV19,TRBJ1-6,TGTGCCAGTAGTCCCGGAGGGAGGGGACGGTATAATTCACCCCTCCACTTT,CASSPGGRGRYNSPLHF
-,-,TRBV5-1,TRBJ1-1,TGCGCCAGCAGCTTGGCTGGCAGTAGGAACACTGAAGCTTTCTTT,CASSLAGSRNTEAFF
TRBD1,-,TRBV6-5,TRBJ2-2,TGTGCCAGCAGTTACTCGACAGGGGGCATCACCGGGGAGCTGTTTTTT,CASSYSTGGITGELFF
-,-,TRBV18,TRBJ1-6,TGTGCCAGCTCCCAGGACAGAGGCAATTCACCCCTCCACTTT,CASSQDRGNSPLHF
TRBD1,-,TRBV27,TRBJ2-3,TGTGCCAGCAGGTCCCGGGACAGGGGGCGAATTATAGATACGCAGTATTTT,CASRSRDRGRIIDTQYF
-,-,TRBV5-1,TRBJ2-1,TGCGCCAGCAGCTTGGCGATGGGACTGGGTGAGCAGTTCTTC,CASSLAMGLGEQFF
-,once,TRBV15,TRBJ2-5,TGTGCCACCAGCCCACGCGTGGGCCCAGAAGAGACCCAGTACTTC,CATSPRVGPEETQYF
-,-,TRBV14,TRBJ1-1,TGTGCCAGCAGCCAAGCATTCCAGGCGACCACTGAAGCTTTCTTT,CASSQAFQATTEAFF
TRBD1,-,TRBV7-2,TRBJ1-2,TGTGCCAGCAGCTTCGGACAGGAAGGCTACACCTTC,CASSFGQEGYTF
TRBD2,-,TRBV19,TRBJ2-7,TGTGCCAGTAGCGCCACGGGGGGGCTTACCTACGAGCAGTACTTC,CASSATGGLTYEQYF
TRBD1,-,TRBV7-2,TRBJ2-7,TGTGCCAGCAGCTACGGGACAGGGGGACCTTACGAGCAGTACTTC,CASSYGTGGPYEQYF
-,once,TRBV21-1,TRBJ1-1,TGTGCCAGCACCCTAAACCAGAGGGGAAAAAACACTGAAGCTTTCTTT,CASTLNQRGKNTEAFF